What follows is one T cell receptor beta chain and its context. Its matching antigen is unknown. The junction shows a germline mismatch at one end, possibly a read error. This specimen belongs to a study of T cell repertoires in cytomegalovirus infection. Study details: In public TCR beta signatures, there were indications of both CMV infection and matching HLA type.

There are 19 residues in the CDR3. Per germline, CDR1 KGHDR and CDR2 SFDVKD. TCRdb itself ran the reads through MiXCR, one entry per CDR3 protein. This sample yields about 900,000 distinct CDR3 sequences, of which less than 35% are seen a single time; roughly 13% belongs to the top ten. This sequence was found in a human donor in good health (CMV status not recorded). Some clones in this sample may be carry-over from other donors' samples. This chain links TRBV24-1 with TRBJ2-1; 9 bases fit TRBD1. Source: cultured CD8+ T cells from PBMCs, taken from culture after CMV antigen stimulation. The CDR3 protein is CATSNFKTGGINGYNEQFF. CDR3 nucleotides: TGTGCCACCAGTAATTTTAAGACAGGGGGGATAAACGGGTACAATGAGCAGTTCTTC.